This passage covers 27 T cell receptor beta chains from one sample sequenced in a study of blood T cells in healthy people across ages. A J-beta primer mix and a sample-barcoded 5' primer were used in a second PCR of about 6 to 12 cycles. TCRdb re-called the 5' RACE reads with MiXCR, one entry per CDR3 protein. Of over 700,000 distinct CDR3 sequences in the sample, less than 70% were seen once. Sequenced: blood. Source of these receptors: an elderly man in good health.

J is TRBJ1-5 and V is TRBV3-1, with no clear D. This CDR3 is built from 16 residues. Looked up from germline, CDR1 is LGHDT and CDR2 is YNNKEL (reference sequence). V lost 1 base, J lost 1 base, and 11 bases lay in between. The CDR3 is CASSQGRWRSNQPQHF. The CDR3 DNA follows: TGTGCCAGCAGCCAAGGTCGTTGGAGGAGCAATCAGCCCCAGCATTTT.

This chain links TRBV10-3 with TRBJ2-5; 7 bases map to TRBD1. The J call may be wrong; the DNA end is better matched by TRBJ2-7. The CDR3 sequence is 14 residues long. CDR1 ENHRY and CDR2 SYGVKD come from the germline V gene. The CDR3 DNA is TGTGCCATCAGTCCGGGACAGTTCCCCTACGAGCAGTACTTC. The encoded protein is CAISPGQFPYEQYF.

The chain uses TRBV24-1 and TRBJ2-1; D possibly corresponds to TRBD2 (6 bases). CDR3 length: 16 amino acids. V was shortened by 3 bases and J by 6 bases, with 17 bases between the two germline ends. Germline-derived CDR1 and CDR2 are KGHDR and SFDVKD. The CDR3, as DNA: TGTGCCACCAGTGATCCTGGACGAGCGGGCGCCAATGAGCAGTTCTTC. Protein product: CATSDPGRAGANEQFF.

The rearrangement joins TRBV24-1 to TRBJ1-2, with 9 bases lining up with TRBD1. Germline CDR1 KGHDR, CDR2 SFDVKD. The CDR3 is 13 amino acids. Losses at the gene ends were 5 bases for V and 7 bases for J; bases not matched to a gene: 4. The DNA of the CDR3 is TGTGCCACCAGTGGGGGGACAGGGTGTGGCTACACCTTC. Encoded protein: CATSGGTGCGYTF.

V and J are TRBV2 and TRBJ2-7; 9 positions match TRBD2. The CDR3 has 15 residues. V lost 6 bases, J lost 2 bases, and 8 bases stayed unmatched. Per the germline V gene, CDR1 is SNHLY and CDR2 is FYNNEI. CDR3 region: CASSGSGSSPYEQYF. CDR3 bases: TGTGCCAGCAGCGGTAGCGGGAGTTCCCCCTACGAGCAGTACTTC.

The V gene is TRBV12-3 or TRBV12-4, the J gene TRBJ2-7; D tentatively reads TRBD1 or TRBD2 (5 bases each). V lost 7 bases to trimming and J lost 0 bases, with 13 bases between them. The CDR3 extends over 14 amino acids. The CDR3 here is CASNLPGPSYEQYF. CDR3 in DNA: TGTGCCAGCAACCTTCCGGGACCCTCCTACGAGCAGTACTTC.

This chain links TRBV12-3 or TRBV12-4 with TRBJ2-5; 8 nucleotides agree with TRBD2. The DNA end lines up better with TRBJ2-7; the J call may be wrong. The CDR3 length is 14 residues. CDR3 in DNA: TGTGCCAGCAGTTTGAATAGCGGGAACTACGAGCAGTACTTC. It specifies CASSLNSGNYEQYF.

The rearrangement uses TRBV30 and TRBJ2-3; D remains unclear. Germline loops: CDR1 GTSNPN, CDR2 SVGIG (reference sequence). V was shortened by 0 bases and J by 0 bases, with 1 base between the two germline ends. The CDR3 extends over 12 amino acids. The CDR3 nucleotides are TGTGCCTGGAGTGTAAGCACAGATACGCAGTATTTT. Its protein product is CAWSVSTDTQYF.

The V and J genes are TRBV6-5 and TRBJ1-2; D remains unclear. Germline CDR1 and CDR2: MNHEY and SVGAGI. This CDR3 has 13 residues. V lost 6 bases and J lost 9, with 17 bases in between. The DNA of the CDR3 is TGTGCCAGCAGGCGGGCCGGCCTCGAGCGCTACACCTTC. Translated: CASRRAGLERYTF.

This clonotype has a handful of counts. This chain uses TRBV3-1 with TRBJ2-3; 8 bases fit TRBD2. The germline V gene has CDR1 LGHDT and CDR2 YNNKEL (reference sequence). V shed 1 base, J shed 14 bases, and the junction held 17 bases outside the gene matches. The CDR3 is 16 amino acids. The CDR3 DNA is TGTGCCAGCAGCCAAGTAATAGCGGGGAGATATAGATACGCGTATTTT. It specifies CASSQVIAGRYRYAYF.

This chain links TRBV4-1 with TRBJ2-6, with TRBD1 matching 8 bases. With V trimmed by 0 bases and J by 2 bases, 12 bases remained unmatched. The V gene's germline CDR1 is MGHRA and CDR2 YSYEKL. The CDR3 is made up of 20 amino acids. The CDR3 loop is CASSQDTMTGVTAGANVLTF. The DNA of the CDR3 is TGCGCCAGCAGCCAAGATACTATGACAGGGGTTACCGCTGGGGCCAACGTCCTGACTTTC.

The chain recombines TRBV7-9 with TRBJ1-1; no firm D call. The germline V gene has CDR1 SEHNR and CDR2 FQNEAQ (reference sequence). This CDR3 region has 13 residues. V gave up 4 bases and J gave up 2 bases, with 8 bases separating them. CDR3 sequence: CASSSTTNTEAFF. CDR3 coding DNA: TGTGCCAGCAGCTCAACAACTAACACTGAAGCTTTCTTT. Full variable domain (missing parts from reference TRBV7-9 and TRBJ1-1): DTGVSQNPRHKITKRGQNVTFRCDPISEHNRLYWYRQTLGQGPEFLTYFQNEAQLEKSRLLSDRFSAERPKGSFSTLEIQRTEQGDSAMYLCASSSTTNTEAFFGQGTRLTVV.

This clonotype was detected only a few times. The chain combines TRBV20-1 with TRBJ2-7; TRBD1 agrees at 7 bases. Looked up from germline, CDR1 is DFQATT and CDR2 is SNEGSKA (reference sequence). Trimming at V came to 5 bases and at J to 2 bases, leaving 6 bases not matched to a gene. CDR3 length: 13 amino acids. As DNA, the CDR3 is TGCAGTGCTCGACGACAGGGAGCCTACGAGCAGTACTTC. Its translation is CSARRQGAYEQYF.

This clonotype was seen more than once but under ten times. The chain links TRBV20-1 to TRBJ2-5; D is unresolved. The CDR3 totals 13 residues. V lost 2 bases, J lost 1 base, and 8 bases lay in between. Germline lookup yields CDR1 DFQATT and CDR2 SNEGSKA (reference sequence). The CDR3 sequence: CSARTGLQETQYF. As DNA, the CDR3 is TGCAGTGCTAGAACCGGCCTCCAAGAGACCCAGTACTTC.

The V call is TRBV6-5, the J call TRBJ2-5; D remains unclear. The CDR3 extends over 13 amino acids. The V end was cut by 5 bases, the J end by 5 bases, with 12 bases between. Germline V lookup: CDR1 MNHEY, CDR2 SVGAGI. In DNA, the CDR3 is TGTGCCAGCAGTCTTAGGGTGGAGGAGACCCAGTACTTC. Protein product: CASSLRVEETQYF.

This clonotype came up a few times. V usage is TRBV5-5 and J usage is TRBJ2-1; the D gene is possibly TRBD2 (5 bases). Germline CDR1 reads SGHKS; CDR2 reads YYEKEE (reference sequence). This CDR3 is built from 12 residues. Trimming took off 0 bases at V and 13 bases at J, with 11 bases between the two ends. CDR3 bases: TGTGCCAGCAGCTTGGCTTTCGGGGAACAGTTCTTC. This translates into CASSLAFGEQFF. Drawing the rest from reference TRBV5-5 and TRBJ2-1, the complete variable domain is DAGVTQSPTHLIKTRGQQVTLRCSPISGHKSVSWYQQVLGQGPQFIFQYYEKEERGRGNFPDRFSARQFPNYSSELNVNALLLGDSALYLCASSLAFGEQFFGPGTRLTVL.

The V and J genes are TRBV14 and TRBJ2-3; TRBD1 agrees at 8 bases. With 1 base clipped from V and 14 bases from J, the junction kept 17 bases outside the gene matches. Per germline, CDR1 SGHDN and CDR2 FVKESK. This CDR3 contains 16 residues. CDR3 sequence: CASSQVTGGRHRYAYF. The CDR3, as DNA: TGTGCCAGCAGCCAAGTCACAGGGGGAAGGCACAGATACGCGTATTTT.

This clonotype has a handful of counts. V and J are TRBV3-1 and TRBJ1-2; no firm D call. V dropped 1 base and J dropped 7 bases, with 7 bases sitting between them. CDR1 LGHDT and CDR2 YNNKEL come from the germline V gene (reference sequence). This CDR3 is 12 amino acids long. This chain's CDR3 is CASSQVSAGYTF. CDR3 DNA sequence: TGTGCCAGCAGCCAAGTTTCGGCTGGCTACACCTTC.

V usage is TRBV6-6 and J usage is TRBJ2-1; D is undetermined. The J call may be mistaken, given a closer DNA end match to TRBJ2-7. The germline gives CDR1 MNHNY, CDR2 SVGAGI (reference sequence). CDR3 length: 15 residues. CDR3 bases: TGTGCCAGCAGTTATCGGCAGCGAAAAGACAATGAGCAGTACTTC. It specifies CASSYRQRKDNEQYF.

Written as DNA, the CDR3 is TGTGCCAGCAGCAGGCGGACAGGGGGCTTCTCTTACAATGAGCAGTTCTTC. Its translation is CASSRRTGGFSYNEQFF. The chain is built from TRBV7-8 and TRBJ2-1, with TRBD1 matching 11 bases. V gave up 5 bases and J gave up 4 bases; unmatched junction bases: 10. CDR1 and CDR2 from the germline V gene are SGHVS and FQNEAQ. The CDR3 loop spans 17 amino acids.

The genes are TRBV7-9 and TRBJ2-7; D possibly corresponds to TRBD1 (5 bases). The CDR3 contains 15 residues. The V end lost 0 bases, the J end lost 2 bases, and 11 bases lay between the germline ends. Germline lookup yields CDR1 SEHNR and CDR2 FQNEAQ (reference sequence). CDR3 in DNA: TGTGCCAGCAGCTTAGCTCCCCAGGGTCCCTACGAGCAGTACTTC. It codes for CASSLAPQGPYEQYF.

A few counts support this clonotype. The genes are TRBV3-1 and TRBJ2-5; 8 nucleotides agree with TRBD1. Per germline, CDR1 LGHDT and CDR2 YNNKEL (reference sequence). CDR3 length equals 15 residues. V trimming: 0 bases; J trimming: 5 bases; junction bases outside the gene matches: 5. The CDR3 spells CASSQDGTGGETQYF. The DNA of the CDR3 is TGTGCCAGCAGCCAAGATGGAACAGGGGGGGAGACCCAGTACTTC.

The J gene is TRBJ2-3, the V gene TRBV20-1; TRBD2 matches at 8 bases. CDR1 is DFQATT, CDR2 SNEGSKA, per germline (reference sequence). The CDR3 extends over 14 amino acids. Losses at the gene ends were 6 bases for V and 3 bases for J; bases not matched to a gene: 8. The CDR3 DNA sequence: TGCAGTGCCCCAGGTAGCGGGGCAACAGATACGCAGTATTTT. This sequence encodes CSAPGSGATDTQYF.

The rearrangement links TRBV24-1 to TRBJ2-2; TRBD1 agrees at 8 bases. J lost 0 bases, V lost 5 bases, and 10 bases had no gene match. CDR3 size: 18 residues. In germline, CDR1 is KGHDR, CDR2 SFDVKD. The CDR3 here is CATSGDRLSPSNTGELFF. CDR3 DNA sequence: TGTGCCACCAGTGGGGACAGGCTATCCCCCTCGAACACCGGGGAGCTGTTTTTT.

The chain couples TRBV6-6 to TRBJ2-3; D may be TRBD1 or TRBD2 (5 bases each). V dropped 7 bases and J dropped 0 bases, with 17 bases sitting between them. CDR1 MNHNY and CDR2 SVGAGI come from the germline V gene (reference sequence). The CDR3 sequence is 16 residues long. Here the CDR3 reads CASISRDPLSTDTQYF. CDR3 in DNA: TGTGCCAGCATCTCCCGGGACCCACTTAGCACAGATACGCAGTATTTT.

This chain connects TRBV20-1 to TRBJ2-7, with 8 bases aligning to TRBD1. Germline V CDR1 and CDR2: DFQATT, SNEGSKA (reference sequence). V shed 6 bases and J 7 bases; nucleotides not matched to a gene: 11. The CDR3 has 13 residues. The CDR3 DNA is TGCAGTGCGGTGGTCAGGGGGCGACGGGAGCAGTACTTC. Encoded protein: CSAVVRGRREQYF.

The chain has TRBV24-1 and TRBJ2-1; D gene ambiguous. This CDR3 has 13 residues. Germline loops: CDR1 KGHDR, CDR2 SFDVKD. The V gene lost 0 bases and the J gene lost 12 bases, with 11 bases spanning the gap. CDR3: CATSDLGLTGQFF. The DNA for the CDR3 is TGTGCCACCAGTGATTTGGGCCTCACGGGGCAGTTCTTC.